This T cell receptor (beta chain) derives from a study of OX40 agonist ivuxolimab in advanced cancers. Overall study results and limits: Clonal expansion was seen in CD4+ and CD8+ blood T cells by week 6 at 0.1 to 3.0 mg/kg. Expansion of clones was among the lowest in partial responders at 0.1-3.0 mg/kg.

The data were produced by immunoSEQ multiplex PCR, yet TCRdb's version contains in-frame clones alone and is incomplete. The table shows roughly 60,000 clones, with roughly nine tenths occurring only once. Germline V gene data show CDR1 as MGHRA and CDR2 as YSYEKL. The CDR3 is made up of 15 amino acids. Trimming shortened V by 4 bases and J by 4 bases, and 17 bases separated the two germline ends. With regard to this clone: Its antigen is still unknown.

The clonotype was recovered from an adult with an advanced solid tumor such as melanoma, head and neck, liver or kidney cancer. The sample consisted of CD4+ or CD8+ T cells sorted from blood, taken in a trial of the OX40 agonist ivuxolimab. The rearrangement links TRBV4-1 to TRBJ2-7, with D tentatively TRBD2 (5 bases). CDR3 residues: CASSPGLSSLYEQYF. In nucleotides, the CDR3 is TGCGCCAGCAGCCCCGGACTTTCGAGCCTTTACGAGCAGTACTTC.